Presented here are 2 T cell receptor beta chains from one specimen sequenced in a study of blood T cell repertoires in COVID-19. Some clones are missing from TCRdb's copy, which holds only in-frame ones; the method was immunoSEQ multiplex PCR. The data show about 200,000 clones, about 86% seen once. The specimen was peripheral blood. These receptors were collected from a woman between 50 and 59 years old with acute or convalescent COVID-19.

The CDR3 region is CASSHGDLANEQFF. In nucleotides, the CDR3 is TGCGCCAGCAGCCACGGGGATCTGGCCAATGAGCAGTTCTTC. V gene TRBV5-1 combines with J gene TRBJ2-1; a possible D gene is TRBD2 (5 bases). The CDR3 totals 14 residues. CDR1 is SGHRS and CDR2 is YFSETQ in the germline V gene. Trimming left V 4 bases short and J 6 bases short, with 14 bases between.

V is TRBV10-3 and J is TRBJ2-1, with TRBD2 matching over 9 bases. The CDR3 spans 13 residues. After removal of 9 bases from V and 6 bases from J, the junction contained 6 bases not matched to a gene. Germline V gene data show CDR1 as ENHRY and CDR2 as SYGVKD. CDR3 DNA: TGTGCCATGGCGACTAGCGGACTCAATGAGCAGTTCTTC. This gives the protein CAMATSGLNEQFF.